The clone carrying this T cell receptor (beta chain) was observed once. Its target is unknown. This entry belongs to a study of cytomegalovirus exposure and HLA in healthy donors. Study-wide results and caveats: In vitro checks showed that a few CMV-associated chains really do target CMV antigens.

Researchers ran the PCR with 60 Vbeta and 13 Jbeta primers. The authors' processing: About 88 million unique TCR beta chains, roughly 11 million of them shared, were counted by a later analysis. Method: immunoSEQ multiplex PCR; TCRdb's copy keeps in-frame clones and lacks some. From that table come the V and J calls and clone size; the DNA was used to work out D and trimming. The data contain roughly 150,000 clones, about four fifths of them singletons. After removal of 5 bases from V and 5 bases from J, the junction contained 10 bases not matched to a gene. From germline, CDR1 is SEHNR and CDR2 FQNEAQ (reference sequence). CDR3 length: 16 residues.

The specimen was PBMCs. The chain is built from TRBV7-9 and TRBJ2-2, with 8 bases fitting TRBD1. The TCR was taken from a man aged 30-40 years in good health and CMV-seronegative. This CDR3 reads CASSPRTGPKTGELFF. CDR3 nucleotides: TGTGCCAGCAGCCCTCGGACAGGGCCCAAAACCGGGGAGCTGTTTTTT. The variable domain in full, completed from reference TRBV7-9 and TRBJ2-2, reads DTGVSQNPRHKITKRGQNVTFRCDPISEHNRLYWYRQTLGQGPEFLTYFQNEAQLEKSRLLSDRFSAERPKGSFSTLEIQRTEQGDSAMYLCASSPRTGPKTGELFFGEGSRLTVL.